This T cell receptor beta chain is from a study of T cell changes during pregnancy in multiple sclerosis. This clone was seen a single time. TCRdb's table, derived via immunoSEQ multiplex PCR, lists solely in-frame clones and lacks some. Seen here are roughly 22,000 clones, more than 75% observed once, and the top ten hold roughly 0.74%. Germline V gene lookup returns CDR1 SGHKS and CDR2 YYEKEE (reference sequence). The V and J ends lost 3 bases and 0 bases, in that order; junction bases with no gene match: 9. The CDR3 loop spans 17 amino acids. The sequencing here drew on CD4+ T cells from peripheral blood mononuclear cells, taken in the first trimester of pregnancy. The V gene is TRBV5-5, the J gene TRBJ2-5; 9 bases match TRBD1. This receptor was obtained from a female donor in good health, enrolled as a control in a pregnancy study. CDR3 sequence: CASSSGRTGEYQETQYF. CDR3 DNA sequence: TGTGCCAGCAGCTCGGGTCGGACAGGGGAATACCAAGAGACCCAGTACTTC.